Following are 7 T cell receptor beta chains from one sample sequenced in a study of OX40 agonist ivuxolimab in advanced cancers. Library method: the immunoSEQ multiplex PCR assay. TCRdb mirrors the immuneACCESS table, restricted to in-frame sequences. Some clones are absent from its copies; in checked studies, under half trace to an unresolved V gene, and the reason for the others is unknown. In all, the sample holds around 100,000 clones, and approximately 87% of those were seen once. Together, the top ten hold around 1.5% of the sample. The sequencing used CD4+ or CD8+ T cells sorted from blood, collected in a trial of the OX40 agonist ivuxolimab. The receptors derive from an adult with an advanced solid tumor such as melanoma, head and neck, liver or kidney cancer.

The J gene is TRBJ2-4, the V gene TRBV12-1. TRBV12-1 is a pseudogene locus. This CDR3 has 13 residues. CDR3 nucleotides: TGTGCCAAGTTGACCTTAGCCAAAAACATTCAGTACTTC. Its translation is CAKLTLAKNIQYF.

The rearrangement uses TRBV2 and TRBJ2-7, with 8 bases aligning to TRBD1. Looked up from germline, CDR1 is SNHLY and CDR2 is FYNNEI. The length of the CDR3 is 13 residues. V dropped 1 base and J dropped 5; count of bases not matched to a gene: 1. The CDR3 DNA follows: TGTGCCAGCAGTGAAGGACAGGGGAACGAGCAGTACTTC. It codes for CASSEGQGNEQYF.

The chain couples TRBV7-2 to TRBJ2-1; D possibly corresponds to TRBD1 (6 bases). V lost 1 base to trimming and J lost 6 bases, with 16 bases between them. The germline CDR1 and CDR2 sequences are SGHTA and FQGNSA. This CDR3 region has 16 residues. The CDR3 bases are TGTGCCAGCAGCTTAGAGGGCAGGGGATTTGGCAATGAGCAGTTCTTC. Its translation: CASSLEGRGFGNEQFF.

CDR3 region: CASSGTPGATQYF. CDR3 sequence (DNA): TGTGCCAGCAGCGGAACCCCCGGGGCTACGCAGTATTTT. The rearrangement links TRBV7-2 to TRBJ2-3, with D perhaps given as TRBD1 or TRBD2 (5 bases each). Per the germline V gene, CDR1 is SGHTA and CDR2 is FQGNSA. Trimming removed 5 bases from V and 8 bases from J, with 14 bases in between. The CDR3 length is 13 residues.

The chain combines TRBV7-3 with TRBJ2-5; 10 bases align to TRBD1. After removal of 3 bases from V and 4 bases from J, the junction contained 5 bases not matched to a gene. Per germline, CDR1 SGHTA and CDR2 FQGTGA. This CDR3 is 15 amino acids long. CDR3 coding DNA: TGTGCCAGCAGCTTGGGACAGGGGTTAGGAGAGACCCAGTACTTC. Residues: CASSLGQGLGETQYF.

The DNA of the CDR3 is TGTGCCAGCAGCTTCCCCCGCTACGAGCAGTACTTC. Its translation is CASSFPRYEQYF. V and J are TRBV7-2 and TRBJ2-7; D is unclear. Per germline, CDR1 SGHTA and CDR2 FQGNSA. Trimming took off 3 bases at V and 3 bases at J, with 6 bases between the two ends. The CDR3 has 12 amino acids.

The chain uses TRBV15 and TRBJ2-7, with 10 bases aligning to TRBD1. The CDR3 length is 18 residues. The V segment lost 5 bases and the J segment 7 bases; nucleotides outside the gene matches: 20. Germline lookup yields CDR1 LNHNV and CDR2 YYDKDF (reference sequence). The CDR3, as DNA: TGTGCCACCAGCCCGCACTTTCAATACGGGGGACAGGGGCGAGAGCAGTACTTC. Amino acid sequence: CATSPHFQYGGQGREQYF. Looking up the rest from reference TRBV15 and TRBJ2-7 gives the full variable domain: DAMVIQNPRYQVTQFGKPVTLSCSQTLNHNVMYWYQQKSSQAPKLLFHYYDKDFNNEADTPDNFQSRRPNTSFCFLDIRSPGLGDTAMYLCATSPHFQYGGQGREQYFGPGTRLTVT.